This T cell receptor (beta chain) was identified in a study of OX40 agonist ivuxolimab in advanced cancers. The overall study: Mean age around 60 years, range 23 to 79; approximately 83% male. Study-level results: The work left the antigen specificity of expanded peripheral T cells undetermined.

A note on this clone: Its antigen is as yet unknown.

Using immunoSEQ multiplex PCR, the repertoire was profiled, and TCRdb retains in-frame clones only, with some absent. Seen here are 68,000 or so clones, about nine tenths observed once, and the top ten hold roughly 8.2%. Trimming removed 7 bases at V and 5 bases at J, with 17 bases between. The CDR3 length is 14 residues. From germline, CDR1 is LNHDA and CDR2 SQIVND (reference sequence). This rearrangement joins TRBV19 to TRBJ1-1; D possibly corresponds to TRBD1 (6 bases). Material: CD4+ or CD8+ T cells sorted from blood, obtained in a trial of the OX40 agonist ivuxolimab. This receptor was taken from an adult with an advanced solid tumor such as melanoma, head and neck, liver or kidney cancer. CDR3 sequence (DNA): TGTGCCAGTACCGGGCATACAGGGCGGACTGAAGCTTTCTTT. It encodes CASTGHTGRTEAFF.